This T cell receptor beta chain was sequenced during a study of blood T cells in healthy people across ages. Findings and caveats of the study: A conclusive naive versus antigen-experienced comparison was prevented by the unsorted PBMCs. Naive T cell percentage by flow cytometry tracked strongly with beta diversity. Diversity estimated from one million T cells was considered an underestimate.

Sample-barcoded 5' priming and a J-beta primer mix drove a second PCR of about 6 to 12 cycles. Each sample provided no less than 2.5 million CDR3-containing paired-end reads. TCRdb analysed the 5' RACE reads with MiXCR anew, one entry per CDR3 protein. This table has roughly 500,000 distinct CDR3 sequences, about 25% appearing once. CDR1 SGHTA and CDR2 FQGNSA come from the germline V gene. Trimming removed 5 bases from V and 0 bases from J, with 12 bases in between. There are 15 residues in the CDR3. This clonotype was seen a handful of times. Its antigen remains unidentified. The source is a woman in her seventies in good health. The chain is built from TRBV7-2 and TRBJ2-3; no firm D call. The sample comprised blood. The CDR3 sequence: CASSPRRDSTDTQYF. CDR3 nucleotides: TGTGCCAGCAGCCCACGAAGAGACAGCACAGATACGCAGTATTTT.